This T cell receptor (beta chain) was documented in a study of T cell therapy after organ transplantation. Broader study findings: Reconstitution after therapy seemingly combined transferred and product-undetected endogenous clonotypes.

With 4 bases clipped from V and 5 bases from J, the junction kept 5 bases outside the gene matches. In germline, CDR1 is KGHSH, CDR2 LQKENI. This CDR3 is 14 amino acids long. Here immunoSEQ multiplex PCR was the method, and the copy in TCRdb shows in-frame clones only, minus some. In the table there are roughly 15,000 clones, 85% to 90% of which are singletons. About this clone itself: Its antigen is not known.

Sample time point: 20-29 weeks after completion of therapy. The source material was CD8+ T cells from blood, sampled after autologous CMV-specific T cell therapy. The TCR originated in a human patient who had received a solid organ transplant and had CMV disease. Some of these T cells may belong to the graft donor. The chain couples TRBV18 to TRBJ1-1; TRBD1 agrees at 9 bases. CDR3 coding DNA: TGTGCCAGCTCACTCGGACAGGGGAGGACTGAAGCTTTCTTT. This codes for CASSLGQGRTEAFF.